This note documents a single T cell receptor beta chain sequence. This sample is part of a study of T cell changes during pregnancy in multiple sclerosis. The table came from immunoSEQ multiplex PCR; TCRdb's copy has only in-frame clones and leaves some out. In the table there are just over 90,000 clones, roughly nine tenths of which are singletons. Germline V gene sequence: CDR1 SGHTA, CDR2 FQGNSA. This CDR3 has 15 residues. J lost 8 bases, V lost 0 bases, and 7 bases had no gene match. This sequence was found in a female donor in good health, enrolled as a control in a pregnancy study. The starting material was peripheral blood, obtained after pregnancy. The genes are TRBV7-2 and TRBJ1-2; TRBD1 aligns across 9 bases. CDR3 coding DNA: TGTGCCAGCAGCTTAGCGCCACCGACAGGGGGAGGCTACACCTTC. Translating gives CASSLAPPTGGGYTF. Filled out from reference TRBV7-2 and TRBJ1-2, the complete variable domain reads GAGVSQSPSNKVTEKGKDVELRCDPISGHTALYWYRQSLGQGLEFLIYFQGNSAPDKSGLPSDRFSAERTGGSVSTLTIQRTQQEDSAVYLCASSLAPPTGGGYTFGSGTRLTVV.